Shown below are 30 T cell receptor beta chains from a single sample sequenced in a study of T-cell memory formation after mild COVID-19. One entry per CDR3 protein, called by TCRdb with MiXCR from the 5' RACE reads. The sample has hundreds of thousands of distinct CDR3 sequences, 20% to 25% seen once. Sequencing input: PBMCs or a T cell subset sorted from them (not recorded which). These receptor sequences come from an adult woman who had mild COVID-19 (a few samples of this study predate the infection). Cell type and time point are not known.

The chain links TRBV12-3 or TRBV12-4 to TRBJ2-1, with 11 bases aligning to TRBD2. V lost 6 bases and J lost 1; bases outside the gene matches: 5. There are 16 residues in the CDR3. CDR3 sequence reads: CASRPGTSGSYNEQFF. The DNA of the CDR3 is TGTGCCAGCAGACCCGGGACTAGCGGTTCCTACAATGAGCAGTTCTTC.

This clonotype has a handful of counts. This chain links TRBV6-6 with TRBJ2-5; unclear D gene. With 0 bases removed from V and 1 base from J, the gap between germline ends came to 15 bases. The CDR3 spans 17 residues. Germline V gene data show CDR1 as MNHNY and CDR2 as SVGAGI (reference sequence). The CDR3 reads CASSYSTSGASQETQYF. In DNA form, the CDR3 reads TGTGCCAGCAGTTACTCCACCTCCGGTGCCAGCCAAGAGACCCAGTACTTC.

This rearrangement joins TRBV19 to TRBJ1-4, with a weak D call TRBD1 (5 bases). The CDR3 length is 15 residues. Deletions cut 0 bases from V and 8 bases from J, with 13 bases between. CDR1 is LNHDA, CDR2 SQIVND, per germline (reference sequence). The CDR3 region is CASSIDLGRREKLFF. Written as DNA, the CDR3 is TGTGCCAGTAGTATAGATTTGGGGCGGAGGGAAAAACTGTTTTTT.

This clonotype was detected ten times or more. In DNA form, the CDR3 reads TGTGCCAGCCGCCAGATGAACACTGAAGCTTTCTTT. Translated: CASRQMNTEAFF. The J gene is TRBJ1-1, the V gene TRBV2; D unresolved. The length of the CDR3 is 12 residues. Trimming took off 8 bases at V and 0 bases at J, with 7 bases between the two ends. CDR1 and CDR2 (germline): SNHLY, FYNNEI.

The rearrangement joins TRBV12-3 or TRBV12-4 to TRBJ2-7; D perhaps matches TRBD2 (6 bases). The CDR3 is 16 residues long. The germline V and J ends were trimmed by 5 bases and 4 bases, with 21 bases remaining between them. The CDR3 DNA follows: TGTGCCAGCAGTCCGGGCGGGGCCATACTCGGGTACGAGCAGTACTTC. Translating gives CASSPGGAILGYEQYF.

This clonotype showed up just a few times. The V and J genes are TRBV14 and TRBJ2-6; D unresolved. Trimming cost V 0 bases and J 0 bases, with 9 bases left between them. CDR3 length: 17 amino acids. Looked up from germline, CDR1 is SGHDN and CDR2 is FVKESK. CDR3 residues: CASSQDRRASGANVLTF. The CDR3 region has the DNA TGTGCCAGCAGCCAAGATCGTCGGGCCTCTGGGGCCAACGTCCTGACTTTC.

This chain connects TRBV12-3 or TRBV12-4 to TRBJ2-7; D gene ambiguous. The CDR3 consists of 13 residues. Trimming pared 6 bases from V and 2 bases from J, leaving 11 bases between. The CDR3 is CASRPGNTYEQYF. The CDR3 bases are TGTGCCAGCAGGCCGGGCAACACCTACGAGCAGTACTTC.

This clonotype was observed a few times. This sequence joins TRBV2 and TRBJ1-5; D possibly corresponds to TRBD1 (6 bases). Trimming pared 5 bases from V and 5 bases from J, leaving 13 bases between. This CDR3 has 14 residues. Germline V CDR1 and CDR2: SNHLY, FYNNEI. CDR3 sequence (DNA): TGTGCCAGCAGTAAACAGGGAATTGATCAGCCCCAGCATTTT. Translation gives CASSKQGIDQPQHF.

This clonotype has only a few counts. V and J are TRBV5-1 and TRBJ2-7; TRBD2 matches 9 bases. V was clipped by 0 bases and J by 6 bases; unmatched bases: 7. CDR1 SGHRS and CDR2 YFSETQ come from the germline V gene. The CDR3 extends over 15 amino acids. Written as DNA, the CDR3 is TGCGCCAGCAGCTTGGATGCTCTAGCGGGGTTCGAGCAGTACTTC. This translates into CASSLDALAGFEQYF. Variable domain in full (rest from reference TRBV5-1 and TRBJ2-7): KAGVTQTPRYLIKTRGQQVTLSCSPISGHRSVSWYQQTPGQGLQFLFEYFSETQRNKGNFPGRFSGRQFSNSRSEMNVSTLELGDSALYLCASSLDALAGFEQYFGPGTRLTVT.

This clonotype appeared a few times. The chain carries TRBV6-6 and TRBJ1-1; D is unclear. The V gene's germline CDR1 is MNHNY and CDR2 SVGAGI (reference sequence). The CDR3 length is 14 residues. Trimming cost V 11 bases and J 0 bases, with 16 bases left between them. The CDR3 reads CAVVSWQVNTEAFF. The CDR3, as DNA: TGTGCCGTTGTTAGCTGGCAGGTGAACACTGAAGCTTTCTTT.

This clonotype has a handful of counts. The chain is built from TRBV7-8 and TRBJ2-4; 13 nucleotides line up with TRBD2. CDR1 is SGHVS, CDR2 FQNEAQ, per germline. The trim removed 0 bases at V and 6 bases at J, leaving 2 bases unmatched. This CDR3 has 16 residues. CDR3 loop: CASSLALAGGLNIQYF. In DNA form, the CDR3 reads TGTGCCAGCAGCTTAGCACTAGCGGGGGGGCTAAACATTCAGTACTTC.

This clonotype was recorded a few times. The chain employs TRBV10-3 and TRBJ1-1, with D unclear. Germline V gene sequence: CDR1 ENHRY, CDR2 SYGVKD. CDR3 size: 12 residues. Trimming cost V 8 bases and J 1 base, with 8 bases left between them. DNA for the CDR3: TGTGCCATCGGTCGGTCGAACACTGAAGCTTTCTTT. Residues: CAIGRSNTEAFF.

The gene calls are TRBV6-5 and TRBJ2-1, with TRBD2 as a possible D gene (5 bases). V shed 0 bases and J shed 1 base, with 10 bases lying between them. The germline V gene has CDR1 MNHEY and CDR2 SVGAGI. CDR3 length equals 16 residues. For the CDR3, the DNA is TGTGCCAGCAGTTACTCGACCCGGGGATCCTACAATGAGCAGTTCTTC. Amino acids: CASSYSTRGSYNEQFF.

V is TRBV19 and J is TRBJ1-5; D unresolved. Germline V gene data show CDR1 as LNHDA and CDR2 as SQIVND (reference sequence). V was cut by 2 bases and J by 3 bases, with 8 bases left in between. This CDR3 has 14 residues. The CDR3 loop reads CASSITQPNQPQHF. The CDR3 region has the DNA TGTGCCAGTAGTATAACGCAGCCCAATCAGCCCCAGCATTTT.

V is TRBV30 and J is TRBJ1-1; D unresolved. CDR3 length: 13 amino acids. The V and J ends lost 8 bases and 5 bases respectively, with 18 bases between them. Germline lookup yields CDR1 GTSNPN and CDR2 SVGIG (reference sequence). CDR3 nucleotides: TGTGCCCGTACCGAGGATCTAGCGACTGAAGCTTTCTTT. Translation gives CARTEDLATEAFF.

This clonotype was counted many times. The J gene is TRBJ2-2, the V gene TRBV6-2 or TRBV6-3; D perhaps matches TRBD1 (5 bases). In germline, CDR1 is MNHEY, CDR2 SVGEGT. The CDR3 is 14 residues long. The V and J ends lost 2 bases and 5 bases respectively, with 9 bases between them. For the CDR3, the DNA is TGTGCCAGCAGTTACGGGGCAGAGACCGGGGAGCTGTTTTTT. Amino acids: CASSYGAETGELFF.

This clonotype was detected ten times or more. The rearrangement links TRBV5-6 to TRBJ2-2; TRBD1 is a possible D gene (6 bases). Germline CDR1 reads SGHDT; CDR2 reads YYEEEE. The length of the CDR3 is 14 residues. Trimming shortened V by 4 bases and J by 5 bases, and 12 bases separated the two germline ends. CDR3 DNA: TGTGCCAGCAGCATCATACAGGGTACCGGGGAGCTGTTTTTT. Protein: CASSIIQGTGELFF.

This rearrangement joins TRBV7-8 to TRBJ1-2; TRBD1 is a possible D gene (5 bases). The CDR3 consists of 14 residues. Germline V gives CDR1 SGHVS, CDR2 FQNEAQ. V lost 5 bases, J lost 6 bases, and 16 bases lay in between. CDR3 in DNA: TGTGCCAGCAGCCCGAGGGGCGTTGGAGATGGCTACACCTTC. Its protein product is CASSPRGVGDGYTF. The full variable domain, rest sourced from reference TRBV7-8 and TRBJ1-2, is GAGVSQSPRYKVAKRGQDVALRCDPISGHVSLFWYQQALGQGPEFLTYFQNEAQLDKSGLPSDRFFAERPEGSVSTLKIQRTQQEDSAVYLCASSPRGVGDGYTFGSGTRLTVV.

The chain joins TRBV3-1 to TRBJ2-3; D unresolved. Germline V lookup: CDR1 LGHDT, CDR2 YNNKEL (reference sequence). This CDR3 spans 14 amino acids. Trimming took off 1 base at V and 5 bases at J, with 10 bases between the two ends. The CDR3 is CASSQVVMGDTQYF. The CDR3 DNA reads TGTGCCAGCAGCCAAGTCGTGATGGGAGATACGCAGTATTTT.

The chain has TRBV7-9 and TRBJ2-1, with D possibly TRBD1 on 5 matching bases. Trimming left V 5 bases short and J 9 bases short, with 20 bases between. Looked up from germline, CDR1 is SEHNR and CDR2 is FQNEAQ (reference sequence). The CDR3 contains 15 residues. This CDR3 is CASSHTGIVSGEQFF. CDR3 DNA sequence: TGTGCCAGCAGCCATACAGGTATCGTGTCCGGTGAGCAGTTCTTC. The full variable domain, completed using reference TRBV7-9 and TRBJ2-1, is DTGVSQNPRHKITKRGQNVTFRCDPISEHNRLYWYRQTLGQGPEFLTYFQNEAQLEKSRLLSDRFSAERPKGSFSTLEIQRTEQGDSAMYLCASSHTGIVSGEQFFGPGTRLTVL.

The chain employs TRBV20-1 and TRBJ1-1; TRBD1 might be the D (5 bases). The CDR3 consists of 12 residues. Trimming removed 0 bases from V and 5 bases from J, with 7 bases in between. Germline V lookup: CDR1 DFQATT, CDR2 SNEGSKA (reference sequence). Here the CDR3 DNA reads TGCAGTGCTAGAGACAGGGAGACTGAAGCTTTCTTT. Its protein product is CSARDRETEAFF.

This clonotype appeared a few times. J is TRBJ2-2 and V is TRBV5-1; 11 nucleotides line up with TRBD2. V lost 3 bases, J lost 2 bases, and 12 bases stayed unmatched. Germline V CDR1 and CDR2: SGHRS, YFSETQ. This CDR3 is 19 amino acids long. DNA for the CDR3: TGCGCCAGCAGCTCTGCCGGCGCAGGGACTAGCGGTAACACCGGGGAGCTGTTTTTT. Translated: CASSSAGAGTSGNTGELFF.

The chain links TRBV5-6 to TRBJ2-7; TRBD1 might be the D (7 bases). CDR1 is SGHDT, CDR2 YYEEEE, per germline. V was clipped by 1 base and J by 5 bases, with 16 bases between them. This CDR3 has 15 residues. The CDR3 sequence is CASSLYLGRGDEQYF. DNA for the CDR3: TGTGCCAGCAGCTTGTATCTGGGCAGGGGGGACGAGCAGTACTTC.

In this sample, this clonotype turned up many times. The V and J genes are TRBV7-9 and TRBJ2-1; 7 bases match TRBD2. V lost 0 bases and J lost 9; bases outside the gene matches: 2. This CDR3 is built from 13 residues. In germline, CDR1 is SEHNR, CDR2 FQNEAQ (reference sequence). For the CDR3, the DNA is TGTGCCAGCAGCTTAGCGCGCGGGGGTGAGCAGTTCTTC. Protein product: CASSLARGGEQFF.

J is TRBJ2-5 and V is TRBV5-8, with 7 bases fitting TRBD2. V gave up 1 base and J gave up 5 bases; unmatched junction bases: 8. The germline gives CDR1 SGHTS, CDR2 YDEGEE. The CDR3 covers 15 residues. DNA of the CDR3: TGTGCCAGCAGCTTGCTAACTAGCGTTTCCGAGACCCAGTACTTC. Its translation: CASSLLTSVSETQYF.

The chain couples TRBV5-1 to TRBJ1-3; 7 bases map to TRBD1. After removal of 0 bases from V and 4 bases from J, the junction contained 10 bases not matched to a gene. The CDR3 is 17 amino acids. CDR1 is SGHRS, CDR2 YFSETQ, per germline. CDR3 nucleotides: TGCGCCAGCAGCTTGGCCTTAGAGGGGGCGCAAGGAAACACCATATATTTT. This translates into CASSLALEGAQGNTIYF. Full variable domain (rest looked up from reference TRBV5-1 and TRBJ1-3): KAGVTQTPRYLIKTRGQQVTLSCSPISGHRSVSWYQQTPGQGLQFLFEYFSETQRNKGNFPGRFSGRQFSNSRSEMNVSTLELGDSALYLCASSLALEGAQGNTIYFGEGSWLTVV.

The CDR3 DNA is TGTGCCAGCAGCAAGGGGACGGACCAAGAGACCCAGTACTTC. Residues: CASSKGTDQETQYF. The chain is built from TRBV9 and TRBJ2-5; D is tentatively TRBD1 or TRBD2 (5 bases each). CDR1 SGDLS and CDR2 YYNGEE come from the germline V gene. The CDR3 extends over 14 amino acids. V lost 4 bases to trimming and J lost 0 bases, with 10 bases between them.

In this sample, this clonotype turned up a few times. The V and J genes are TRBV7-2 and TRBJ2-7; D uncertain. CDR3 length: 13 amino acids. Trimming removed 7 bases at V and 0 bases at J, with 10 bases between. Germline CDR1 and CDR2: SGHTA and FQGNSA. The CDR3: CASTGHSSYEQYF. The CDR3, as DNA: TGTGCCAGCACGGGCCACAGCTCCTACGAGCAGTACTTC.

The CDR3 spells CASSLEEQFF. CDR3 nucleotide sequence: TGCGCCAGCAGCTTGGAGGAGCAGTTCTTC. This chain links TRBV5-1 with TRBJ2-1; D not certain. This CDR3 comprises 10 residues. Between the trimmed V and J ends, which lost 0 bases and 10 bases, there was a span of 2 bases. Germline lookup yields CDR1 SGHRS and CDR2 YFSETQ. The whole variable domain, remainder taken from reference TRBV5-1 and TRBJ2-1, is KAGVTQTPRYLIKTRGQQVTLSCSPISGHRSVSWYQQTPGQGLQFLFEYFSETQRNKGNFPGRFSGRQFSNSRSEMNVSTLELGDSALYLCASSLEEQFFGPGTRLTVL.

This clonotype was counted a few times. V usage is TRBV11-2 and J usage is TRBJ2-3; 9 bases line up with TRBD1. Germline V gene data show CDR1 as SGHAT and CDR2 as FQNNGV. Germline trimming cut 5 bases from V and 3 bases from J; bases unmatched to any gene: 6. CDR3 size: 15 residues. The CDR3 loop is CASSPNRGLTDTQYF. In DNA, the CDR3 is TGTGCCAGCAGCCCAAACAGGGGGCTGACAGATACGCAGTATTTT.